Listed below are T cell receptor beta chains from one sample, sequenced in a study of technical replicates of blood from a few donors. The method was immunoSEQ multiplex PCR; TCRdb's version includes in-frame clones alone and lacks a portion of them. The sample lists tens of thousands of clones; 90% to 95% were seen once. The sequenced sample consisted of T cells isolated from PBMCs. These receptors were collected from a human donor in good health. Both conserved end residues are part of each CDR3. A D gene is named only where the DNA matches it firmly. For some rows the clone size is stated as once, few or many, or as a class when expanded; others skip it.

J gene	clone size	V gene	CDR3 length	D gene	CDR3 DNA	CDR3 protein
TRBJ2-2	once	TRBV6-5	14	NA	TGTGCCAGCAGCTTCTTCTTGAACACCGGGGAGCTGTTTTTT	CASSFFLNTGELFF
TRBJ2-7	NA	TRBV6-1	15	NA	TGTGCCAGCAGACCATACAGGGAGGGTTCTTACGAGCAGTACTTC	CASRPYREGSYEQYF
TRBJ2-3	NA	TRBV27	17	TRBD2	TGTGCCAGCAGTTTATCACCGACTAGCGGACGCACAGATACGCAGTATTTT	CASSLSPTSGRTDTQYF
TRBJ2-7	NA	TRBV11-2	12	NA	TGTGCCAGCACAGGGGCAGGCTACGAGCAGTACTTC	CASTGAGYEQYF
TRBJ1-2	few	TRBV27	14	TRBD1	TGTGCCAGCAGGGAGACGGGACAGGGTGATGGCTACACCTTC	CASRETGQGDGYTF
TRBJ2-3	NA	TRBV21-1	14	NA	TGTGCCAGCAGCAAAGCGGCTAGCACAGATACGCAGTATTTT	CASSKAASTDTQYF
TRBJ2-5	NA	TRBV27	15	TRBD2	TGTGCCAGCAGTTTTACTAGCGGGAGCAAAGAGACCCAGTACTTC	CASSFTSGSKETQYF
TRBJ1-1	NA	TRBV5-1	14	NA	TGCGCCAGCAGAACCCTTTCGGGGGATACTGAAGCTTTCTTT	CASRTLSGDTEAFF
TRBJ2-7	NA	TRBV2	17	TRBD2	TGTGCCAGCAGTGTAGGACTAGCGGGAGTTTGGTCCTACGAGCAGTACTTC	CASSVGLAGVWSYEQYF
TRBJ2-2	NA	TRBV7-3	16	NA	TGTGCCAGCAGCTTAACGGCAGGGCTGGGAACCGGGGAGCTGTTTTTT	CASSLTAGLGTGELFF
TRBJ2-7	NA	TRBV5-3	18	TRBD2	TGTGCCAGAAGCTTGAGCCTTCTGGCGGGAGGCCAGACCTACGAGCAGTACTTC	CARSLSLLAGGQTYEQYF
TRBJ1-5	NA	TRBV19	13	NA	TGTGCCAGTAGTGGCAGAGGCGTTCAGCCCCAGCATTTT	CASSGRGVQPQHF
TRBJ2-1	NA	TRBV5-1	19	NA	TGCGCCAGCAGCTTGGTCGGTACTAGCAGGCGACCCTTCTACAATGAGCAGTTCTTC	CASSLVGTSRRPFYNEQFF
TRBJ2-6	NA	TRBV5-1	14	NA	TGCGCCAGCAGCTTCCCGCGGGGGGCCAACGTCCTGACTTTC	CASSFPRGANVLTF
TRBJ1-1	NA	TRBV7-3	13	NA	TGTGCCAGCAGCTTAGACAGGAACACTGAAGCTTTCTTT	CASSLDRNTEAFF
TRBJ1-2	NA	TRBV7-9	15	TRBD1	TGTGCCAGCAGCTCTTCTAACAGGGGGCCTCAGGGCTACACCTTC	CASSSSNRGPQGYTF
TRBJ1-5	NA	TRBV6-1	14	NA	TGTGCCAGCAGTGAAAGGACAGGCAATCAGCCCCAGCATTTT	CASSERTGNQPQHF
TRBJ1-4	NA	TRBV19	16	TRBD1	TGTGCCAGTAGTTCGGGACAGACGGCAACTAATGAAAAACTGTTTTTT	CASSSGQTATNEKLFF
TRBJ2-1	NA	TRBV5-1	20	TRBD2	TGCGCCAGCAGCACCGACAGGGTACTAGCGGGGCCCCCGTCCTACAATGAGCAGTTCTTC	CASSTDRVLAGPPSYNEQFF
TRBJ2-1	NA	TRBV5-1	14	TRBD1	TGCGCCAGCAGCTTGGACGGACAGGGCTATGAGCAGTTCTTC	CASSLDGQGYEQFF
TRBJ2-5	NA	TRBV29-1	14	TRBD1	TGCAGCTTGCTCCAGAGGACAGGGGCAGAGACCCAGTACTTC	CSLLQRTGAETQYF
TRBJ2-7	NA	TRBV7-2	14	TRBD1	TGTGCCAGCAGCTCATGGACAGGCTCCTACGAGCAGTACTTC	CASSSWTGSYEQYF
TRBJ1-2	NA	TRBV6-1	15	TRBD1	TGTGCCAGCAGTAGCAGGGGGGAGTCTAACTATGGCTACACCTTC	CASSSRGESNYGYTF
TRBJ2-2	NA	TRBV5-6	14	NA	TGTGCCAGCAGCTTGGACACGAACACCGGGGAGCTGTTTTTT	CASSLDTNTGELFF
TRBJ2-7	NA	TRBV5-1	17	TRBD2	TGCGCCAGCAGCTTGGAATCGGTAGCGGGAGGGCCATACGAGCAGTACTTC	CASSLESVAGGPYEQYF
TRBJ2-5	NA	TRBV19	14	TRBD1	TGTGCCAGTAGAACCCGGGACAGGTGGGAGACCCAGTACTTC	CASRTRDRWETQYF
TRBJ2-7	NA	TRBV6-5	11	NA	TGTGCCAGCAGGGGGCCTTACGAGCAGTACTTC	CASRGPYEQYF
TRBJ2-3	NA	TRBV19	17	NA	TGTGCCAGTAATCCCGCTTGGGTAGCGGAGGAGATAGATACGCAGTATTTT	CASNPAWVAEEIDTQYF
TRBJ1-1	NA	TRBV7-8	15	TRBD1	TGTGCCAGAAACCGGAGGGACAGGGGGCGCGGTGAAGCTTTCTTT	CARNRRDRGRGEAFF
TRBJ2-7	NA	TRBV6-1	13	NA	TGTGCCAGCAGTGAAGTGAACAGCTACGAGCAGTACTTC	CASSEVNSYEQYF
TRBJ2-1	NA	TRBV27	13	NA	TGTGCCAGCAGTTTGGATGGAGGGAATGAGCAGTTCTTC	CASSLDGGNEQFF
TRBJ2-7	NA	TRBV5-5	14	NA	TGTGCCAGCAGCTTGGATTGGCTAGCCTACGAGCAGTACTTC	CASSLDWLAYEQYF
TRBJ1-1	NA	TRBV7-8	13	NA	TGTGCCAGCAGCCTCGGACAGAACACTGAAGCTTTCTTT	CASSLGQNTEAFF